This T cell receptor beta chain was profiled in a study of cytomegalovirus exposure and HLA in healthy donors. Study-wide results and caveats: In vitro experiments confirmed that a few CMV-associated chains were specific for CMV antigens.

Germline lookup yields CDR1 SEHNR and CDR2 FQNEAQ (reference sequence). This CDR3 has 11 amino acids. Method: immunoSEQ multiplex PCR; TCRdb's copy keeps in-frame clones and lacks some. Altogether about 140,000 clones are present, 70% to 85% being singletons, with the ten largest covering 30%. This clone was seen once. Its target is not known. The specimen sequenced was PBMCs. The chain joins TRBV7-9 to TRBJ1-1; D is uncertain. This TCR was recovered from a man younger than 45 in good health and CMV-seropositive. The CDR3 region is CAQAQNTEAFF. In nucleotides, the CDR3 is TGTGCTCAGGCGCAGAACACTGAAGCTTTCTTT.